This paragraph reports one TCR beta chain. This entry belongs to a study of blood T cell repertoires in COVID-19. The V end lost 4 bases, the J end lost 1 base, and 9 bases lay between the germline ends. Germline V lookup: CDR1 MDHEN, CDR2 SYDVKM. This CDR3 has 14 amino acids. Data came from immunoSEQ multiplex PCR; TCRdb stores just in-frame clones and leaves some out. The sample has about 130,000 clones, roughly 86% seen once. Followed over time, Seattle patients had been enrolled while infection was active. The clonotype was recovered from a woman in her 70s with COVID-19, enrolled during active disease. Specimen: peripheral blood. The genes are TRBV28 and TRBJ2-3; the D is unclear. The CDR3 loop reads CASSSSTGTDTQYF. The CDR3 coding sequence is TGTGCCAGCAGTTCCTCCACGGGCACAGATACGCAGTATTTT.